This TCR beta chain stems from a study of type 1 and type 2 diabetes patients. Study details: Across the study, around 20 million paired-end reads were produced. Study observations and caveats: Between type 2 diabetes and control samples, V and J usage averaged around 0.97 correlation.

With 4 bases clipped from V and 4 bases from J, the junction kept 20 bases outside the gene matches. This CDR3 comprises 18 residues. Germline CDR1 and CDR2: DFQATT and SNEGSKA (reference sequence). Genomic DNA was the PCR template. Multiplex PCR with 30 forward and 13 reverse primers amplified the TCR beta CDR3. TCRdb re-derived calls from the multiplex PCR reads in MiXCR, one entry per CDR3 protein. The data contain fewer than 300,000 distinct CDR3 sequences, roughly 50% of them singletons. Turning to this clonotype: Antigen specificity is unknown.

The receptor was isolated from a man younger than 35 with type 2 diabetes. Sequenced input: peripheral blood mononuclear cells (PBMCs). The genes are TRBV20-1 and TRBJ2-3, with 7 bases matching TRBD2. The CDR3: CSAKKVGPSGMRADTQYF. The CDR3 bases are TGCAGTGCTAAGAAGGTGGGGCCAAGCGGGATGAGGGCAGATACGCAGTATTTT.